This TCR beta chain was sequenced during a study of radiotherapy plus CTLA-4 blockade in lung cancer. Study context: Disease control reached about 28%, with objective responses in about 19%. General study points: Expansion of tumor-derived TCR clones was observed in blood after radiotherapy plus ipilimumab.

Profiling relied on immunoSEQ multiplex PCR, and the TCRdb table lists in-frame clones only, not all of them. The sample includes some 70,000 clones, about 83% of them seen just once. For this clone: The antigen remains undetermined.

The length of the CDR3 is 17 residues. The V gene lost 2 bases and the J gene lost 7 bases, with 20 bases spanning the gap. The germline V gene encodes CDR1 LNHDA and CDR2 SQIVND (reference sequence). Focal radiation was given together with CTLA-4 blockade (ipilimumab) to patients with chemo-refractory metastatic non-small-cell lung cancer. This TCR came from a human donor with non-small cell lung cancer who had a partial response to radiotherapy plus ipilimumab. V usage is TRBV19 and J usage is TRBJ1-4; D perhaps matches TRBD1 (5 bases). The material sequenced was peripheral blood, taken from a patient treated with radiotherapy plus ipilimumab. The CDR3 nucleotides read TGTGCCAGTAGTATAACGCAGGGAGGAACCCTCGGTGAAAAACTGTTTTTT. Its translation: CASSITQGGTLGEKLFF.